A single sample gave rise to the 7 T cell receptor beta chains below, sequenced in a study of CD8 T cells in ankylosing spondylitis. TCRdb re-derived calls from the 5' RACE reads in MiXCR, one entry per CDR3 protein. The repertoire holds about 360,000 distinct CDR3 sequences, around 20% seen once, with 10% to 15% in the top ten. The specimen sequenced was blood, either unsorted or a sorted T cell fraction (not recorded which). These receptors originate from a male donor with ankylosing spondylitis or in good health (not recorded which).

This clonotype showed up just a few times. The chain uses TRBV15 and TRBJ2-1; the D gene is possibly TRBD1 (5 bases). Germline loops: CDR1 LNHNV, CDR2 YYDKDF (reference sequence). The V and J ends lost 3 bases and 3 bases respectively, with 12 bases between them. The CDR3 runs to 15 residues. The CDR3 protein is CATSSSQTGYNEQFF. CDR3 in DNA: TGTGCCACCAGCAGCTCACAAACAGGCTACAATGAGCAGTTCTTC.

This clonotype showed up just a few times. V and J are TRBV7-8 and TRBJ2-7, with 11 nucleotides matching TRBD2. Trimming removed 5 bases from V and 4 bases from J; junction bases left unmatched: 7. CDR1 SGHVS and CDR2 FQNEAQ come from the germline V gene. CDR3 size: 15 residues. As DNA, the CDR3 is TGTGCCAGCAGCCACGGGACTAGCGGACTATACGAGCAGTACTTC. Translation: CASSHGTSGLYEQYF.

CDR3 loop: CASSFLAGGSNEQFF. CDR3 sequence (DNA): TGTGCCAGCAGCTTTCTAGCGGGGGGCTCCAATGAGCAGTTCTTC. The rearrangement joins TRBV11-2 to TRBJ2-1; 11 bases fit TRBD2. The CDR3 has 15 residues. Per the germline V gene, CDR1 is SGHAT and CDR2 is FQNNGV. The J segment lost 6 bases and the V segment lost 3 bases, leaving 4 bases of the junction unmatched. The variable domain in full, completed from reference TRBV11-2 and TRBJ2-1, reads EAGVAQSPRYKIIEKRQSVAFWCNPISGHATLYWYQQILGQGPKLLIQFQNNGVVDDSQLPKDRFSAERLKGVDSTLKIQPAKLEDSAVYLCASSFLAGGSNEQFFGPGTRLTVL.

This clonotype was recorded many times. This rearrangement joins TRBV12-3 or TRBV12-4 to TRBJ1-5; D possibly corresponds to TRBD1 (6 bases). CDR3 length: 13 residues. V lost 7 bases and J lost 4, with 11 bases in between. The CDR3 DNA sequence: TGTGCCAGCACCGCACAGGGTAATCAGCCCCAGCATTTT. Translating gives CASTAQGNQPQHF.

This chain links TRBV7-9 with TRBJ2-7, with D perhaps TRBD1 or TRBD2 (5 bases each). CDR1 SEHNR and CDR2 FQNEAQ come from the germline V gene (reference sequence). The CDR3 loop spans 13 amino acids. V gave up 11 bases and J gave up 3 bases, with 17 bases separating them. Here the CDR3 DNA reads TGTGCCGGACGGGAACAGGCGAGCTACGAGCAGTACTTC. This translates into CAGREQASYEQYF.

V usage is TRBV7-9 and J usage is TRBJ2-2; TRBD1 aligns across 7 bases. CDR3 length: 15 residues. Germline V gene lookup returns CDR1 SEHNR and CDR2 FQNEAQ (reference sequence). J gave up 0 bases and V 5 bases, and 3 bases lay outside the gene matches. The CDR3 region has the DNA TGTGCCAGCAGCCCGACAGGGACGAACACCGGGGAGCTGTTTTTT. Translation: CASSPTGTNTGELFF.

The chain links TRBV7-9 to TRBJ2-3; unclear D gene. The CDR3 length is 15 residues. V lost 1 base to trimming and J lost 5 bases, with 13 bases between them. The germline CDR1 and CDR2 sequences are SEHNR and FQNEAQ (reference sequence). Written as DNA, the CDR3 is TGTGCCAGCAGCTTAGTTCAGGTGGACGAAGATACGCAGTATTTT. Protein sequence: CASSLVQVDEDTQYF.